One T cell receptor beta chain is described in this entry. No antigen is known for it. No much larger clone is present one base from it, and per-base qualities are unavailable. The donors were roughly 40 Caucasian individuals from Russia, aged 6 to 90 years, who were systemically healthy. Each donor gave 8 to 10 milliliters of peripheral blood, collected into EDTA-treated Vacutainer tubes. Ficoll-Paque density-gradient centrifugation was used to isolate PBMCs, with at least 7 million per sample. Trizol reagent was used to extract total RNA from the PBMCs, yielding at least 6 micrograms per sample. For every donor, an aliquot of PBMCs went through flow cytometry to measure the percentages of naive CD45RAhigh/CD27high T cells. CDR1 and CDR2 were assigned from the germline V gene as KGHDR and SFDVKD. V drops 3 bases and J drops 7 bases, leaving 15 bases in between. Including cysteine and phenylalanine, the CDR3 has 14 amino acids. The only DNA kept is the CDR3, 42 bases in frame from the first base.

The data stem from a study of blood T cells in healthy people across ages (dated by TCRdb to the mid-2010s). The study in broad terms: In model experiments, template switching captured roughly one uniquely barcoded TCR beta cDNA molecule for every two T cells. Two additional independent replicas of 1 million unique cDNA reads from the same blood draw were analyzed for two donors (one aged 18 to 29 and one aged 80 or older). The donors were split into four age groups: young (average about 15 years), middle-aged (39), aged (62) and long-lived (over 75). Age-related changes in TCR beta repertoire diversity were measured in the study by deep sequencing normalized with unique cDNA molecular identifiers. To avoid experimental bias, donors of different ages were spread randomly across the sequencing lanes. Findings and caveats that apply to the study as a whole: Compared with the aged group, the long-lived group had more naive CD4+ T cells, fewer expanded clones and increased TCR diversity, suggesting age selection. The percentage of naive T cells measured by flow cytometry correlated strongly with observed TCR beta diversity. Estimates of total diversity based on one million sequenced T cells were considered lower bounds and underestimates. Observed TCR beta diversity per million T cells fell roughly linearly with age, and a significant reduction was already apparent by age about 36. Bulk unsorted PBMC profiling prevented conclusive comparison of naive and antigen-experienced compartments. Donor CMV infection status was unknown, potentially confounding age-related changes in expanded clonotypes.

Receptor libraries were prepared by 5' RACE. These reads were obtained on an Illumina HiSeq 2500. A second PCR of roughly 7 to 11 cycles was run with a J-beta primer mix and a sample-barcoded 5' primer. Each TCR beta cDNA molecule received a unique molecular identifier from a template-switch 5' adaptor carrying 12 random nucleotides. Each sample yielded at least 3 million CDR3-containing paired-end reads. First-strand cDNA synthesis was performed from all RNA using the Mint cDNA synthesis kit, with priming by a TRBC-specific oligonucleotide. Following uracil-DNA glycosylase treatment, all cDNA underwent a first 18-cycle PCR with the universal primers M1SS and BC2_uni_R. On the authors' methods: Normalization of each sample was performed by random selection of 1 million high-quality reads, each carrying a distinct molecular identifier. Instead of being binned into consensus sequences, reads that shared molecular identifiers were thrown out. MiTCR, set to a Q25 quality threshold and the strictest error-elimination algorithm, was used for CDR3 identification, clonotype clustering and error correction. A nonparametric unseen species model with Euler transformation was used to estimate lower-bound total TCR beta diversity. The raw public reads went through TCRdb reprocessing: fastp at Q25, MiXCR clone calling, in-frame beta chains kept. For every CDR3 protein sequence, its rows merge into one entry that carries the most common genes and DNA. It is TCRdb's table, rather than the study itself, that gives the V and J calls and clone size. This sample is represented by about 1.4 million distinct CDR3 sequences; 55% to 75% of them were singletons. About 6.7% of the sample is in the top ten clones.

The sample consisted of blood. Here the chain combines TRBV24-1 and TRBJ2-7; too little of a D gene remains to name it. This TCR came from a young man in good health. The CDR3 here reads CATSDPGPNNEQYF. The nucleotide sequence reads as follows: TGTGCCACCAGTGATCCCGGGCCAAACAATGAGCAGTACTTC.